The 2 T cell receptor beta chains listed next were all sequenced from one sample in a study of blood T cell repertoires in COVID-19. TCRdb keeps only in-frame clones here, not all; method: immunoSEQ multiplex PCR. This sample has 70,000 to 90,000 clones; approximately 79% occur once, and the top ten carry approximately 11%. The sequenced sample was peripheral blood. The receptor source for this set is a man aged 65 to 85 with acute or convalescent COVID-19.

The V call is TRBV2, the J call TRBJ2-5, with a weak D call TRBD2 (7 bases). Trimming shortened V by 2 bases and J by 5 bases, and 15 bases separated the two germline ends. The CDR3 consists of 15 residues. Germline V lookup: CDR1 SNHLY, CDR2 FYNNEI. The CDR3: CASSENGGQRETQYF. The CDR3 DNA reads as TGTGCCAGCAGTGAAAACGGGGGGCAACGGGAGACCCAGTACTTC.

The genes are TRBV7-9 and TRBJ2-1; 7 bases are a match to TRBD1. This CDR3 has 13 residues. The V gene's germline CDR1 is SEHNR and CDR2 FQNEAQ (reference sequence). With 5 bases clipped from V and 6 bases from J, the junction kept 4 bases outside the gene matches. The CDR3 sequence is CASSPGTANEQFF. DNA for the CDR3: TGTGCCAGCAGCCCCGGGACAGCCAATGAGCAGTTCTTC.